This T cell receptor beta chain was obtained from a study of shared clonotypes between healthy human individuals. The germline gives CDR1 ENHRY, CDR2 SYGVKD. The CDR3 contains 14 residues. J was trimmed by 10 bases and V by 2 bases; bases with no gene match: 10. Clones were sequenced by immunoSEQ multiplex PCR, and TCRdb holds only the in-frame ones, with some missing. In the table there are over 2 million clones, about 90% of which are singletons. The chain links TRBV10-3 to TRBJ1-1; 7 nucleotides line up with TRBD1. This clonotype was sampled from a young man in good health. Some clones in this sample may be carry-over from other donors' samples. Sequenced material: naive CD4+ T cells from PBMCs. Subset: CD45RA+ positively selected. DNA for the CDR3: TGTGCCATCAGTGAGACCACAGGGGCCCTGGGAGCTTTCTTT. Its translation is CAISETTGALGAFF.